This T cell receptor beta chain appears in the sequencing data of a study of identical twins. The germline CDR1 and CDR2 sequences are SGHTA and FQGTGA. The CDR3 spans 14 residues. Trimming left V 4 bases short and J 2 bases short, with 9 bases between. Carrying unique molecular identifiers, the cDNA also gained a universal primer site through template switching. TCRdb processed the 5' RACE reads anew with MiXCR; each CDR3 protein has one entry. The sample records 450,000 to 500,000 distinct CDR3 sequences, roughly an eighth being singletons. Only healthy Caucasians were enrolled as donors. This clonotype was counted a few times. The antigen is undetermined. The study's findings and limits: Within twin pairs, the out-of-frame alpha sequences they shared showed excess low generation probability. Fewer insertions characterized abundant cord blood beta clonotypes, whereas memory repertoires showed none.

These data were also reused for a study on yellow fever vaccine responses in identical twins.

Material for sequencing was CD4+ T cells sorted from blood. The receptor comes from a woman aged 18-29 years in good health. The gene calls are TRBV7-3 and TRBJ2-1; a possible D gene is TRBD2 (5 bases). DNA of the CDR3: TGTGCCAGCAGCTCAGCGGTAGCCTACAATGAGCAGTTCTTC. Translation: CASSSAVAYNEQFF.